The clone carrying this T cell receptor beta chain showed up just once. This record belongs to a study of blood T cell repertoires in COVID-19. Study background: Acute and convalescent COVID-19 samples came from the United States, Italy and Spain.

The assay was immunoSEQ multiplex PCR, and TCRdb's table has in-frame clones only and misses some. The repertoire holds roughly 400,000 clones, with about 90% as singletons. Sequencing was done on a sample of peripheral blood. The receptor comes from a woman aged 60-70 years with COVID-19, enrolled during active disease.

CDR3 sequence (DNA): TGTGCCAGCAGCACAACCGGACTAGCGGTGATCACAGATACGCAGTATTTT. Protein: CASSTTGLAVITDTQYF. The chain employs TRBV5-6 and TRBJ2-3; TRBD2 matches at 10 bases. The CDR3 runs 17 residues. Per germline, CDR1 SGHDT and CDR2 YYEEEE. The ends lost 4 bases at V and 2 bases at J; junction bases unmatched: 10.